The present T cell receptor beta chain was sequenced within a study of T cell responses to AZD1222 COVID-19 vaccine. Some clones are missing from TCRdb's copy, which holds only in-frame ones; the method was immunoSEQ multiplex PCR. The sample lists around 140,000 clones; more than 90% were seen once. The germline gives CDR1 MNHEY, CDR2 SVGAGI. V gave up 7 bases and J gave up 5 bases, with 20 bases separating them. This CDR3 spans 15 amino acids. The V gene is TRBV6-5, the J gene TRBJ1-2; D is ambiguous. This TCR came from an adult in good health. Sample: peripheral blood, taken on day 0 of AZD1222 vaccination. This CDR3 is CASTQDWPELYGYTF. The DNA for the CDR3 is TGTGCCAGCACCCAGGATTGGCCAGAGTTGTATGGCTACACCTTC.